This T cell receptor beta chain was recorded in a study of blood T cell repertoires in COVID-19. TCRdb keeps only in-frame clones here, not all; method: immunoSEQ multiplex PCR. In the table there are about 170,000 clones, 84% of which are singletons. Germline V gene sequence: CDR1 SGHRS, CDR2 YFSETQ. V lost 0 bases and J lost 3, with 16 bases in between. The CDR3 runs to 16 residues. This clone was seen once. The genes are TRBV5-1 and TRBJ2-7; possible D gene TRBD2, 5 bases. The TCR was taken from a man in his forties or fifties who had recovered from COVID-19. Input material: PBMCs or T cells enriched from blood (not recorded which). The chain's CDR3 is CASSLARRTGFYEQYF. CDR3 coding DNA: TGCGCCAGCAGCTTGGCACGTAGGACGGGGTTCTACGAGCAGTACTTC.